One and the same sample provided the 22 T cell receptor beta chains below, sequenced in a study of shared clonotypes between healthy human individuals. TCRdb keeps only in-frame clones here, not all; method: immunoSEQ multiplex PCR. The sample includes roughly 500,000 clones, 70% to 80% seen only once; the top ten take about 13%. The sequenced sample consisted of PBMCs. The receptors originated from a woman in her thirties or forties in good health. Some clones in this sample may be carry-over from other donors' samples.

The chain carries TRBV10-3 and TRBJ2-2; D might be TRBD2 (6 bases). Germline CDR1 and CDR2: ENHRY and SYGVKD. CDR3 length: 16 amino acids. V lost 6 bases and J 1 base, leaving 15 bases between the germline ends. As DNA, the CDR3 is TGTGCCATCAGGGGTAGCGGAACCAGGAACACCGGGGAGCTGTTTTTT. Residues: CAIRGSGTRNTGELFF.

The rearrangement links TRBV2 to TRBJ2-3; 9 positions match TRBD1. Trimming at V came to 8 bases and at J to 2 bases, leaving 5 bases not matched to a gene. This CDR3 contains 14 residues. CDR1 SNHLY and CDR2 FYNNEI come from the germline V gene. CDR3 DNA sequence: TGTGCCAGCGAAAGGGACAGGGTCACAGATACGCAGTATTTT. Translation gives CASERDRVTDTQYF.

This clone was seen only once. This chain connects TRBV10-3 to TRBJ1-3; a weak D match, TRBD1 (6 bases). This CDR3 has 15 amino acids. CDR1 is ENHRY, CDR2 SYGVKD, per germline. Trimming shortened V by 3 bases and J by 6 bases, and 15 bases separated the two germline ends. The CDR3 DNA is TGTGCCATCAGTGACCCGACAGGATCTACAAACACCATATATTTT. Its protein product is CAISDPTGSTNTIYF.

J is TRBJ1-2 and V is TRBV6-5, with 8 bases that match TRBD1. V was pared by 2 bases and J by 2 bases, with 4 bases of the junction left unmatched. CDR1 is MNHEY, CDR2 SVGAGI, per germline. This CDR3 has 15 amino acids. The CDR3 bases are TGTGCCAGCAGTTACGGGCAGGGGGCAAACTATGGCTACACCTTC. Encoded protein: CASSYGQGANYGYTF.

V and J are TRBV6-1 and TRBJ1-2, with D unresolved. Trimming removed 4 bases from V and 4 bases from J, with 16 bases in between. The germline V gene has CDR1 MNHNS and CDR2 SASEGT. This CDR3 has 15 residues. The CDR3 DNA follows: TGTGCCAGCAGTGGCCCAGGATCCCTCGGCTATGGCTACACCTTC. The encoded protein is CASSGPGSLGYGYTF.

The rearrangement joins TRBV7-2 to TRBJ2-5; 11 bases match TRBD2. The CDR3 has 18 residues. J gave up 1 base and V 1 base, and 8 bases lay outside the gene matches. Germline lookup yields CDR1 SGHTA and CDR2 FQGNSA. CDR3 in DNA: TGTGCCAGCAGCTTAGGGTATAGCGGGAGGGTGGGCCAAGAGACCCAGTACTTC. Protein product: CASSLGYSGRVGQETQYF.

V usage is TRBV28 and J usage is TRBJ2-3; D assignment may be TRBD1 or TRBD2 (5 bases each). The V end lost 9 bases, the J end lost 3 bases, and 13 bases lay between the germline ends. The CDR3 covers 13 residues. CDR1 and CDR2 (germline): MDHEN, SYDVKM. The CDR3 spells CASSGRGTDTQYF. The CDR3 DNA is TGTGCCAGTTCGGGACGGGGAACAGATACGCAGTATTTT.

This clone was seen a few times. This chain links TRBV5-1 with TRBJ1-2, with D possibly being TRBD1 (6 bases). V lost 4 bases, J lost 4 bases, and 14 bases lay in between. The CDR3 is 14 amino acids. Germline V gives CDR1 SGHRS, CDR2 YFSETQ. The CDR3 nucleotides read TGCGCCAGCAGCCCGCAGGGGAAGGTCTATGGCTACACCTTC. This gives the protein CASSPQGKVYGYTF. Supplemented by reference TRBV5-1 and TRBJ1-2, the full variable domain reads KAGVTQTPRYLIKTRGQQVTLSCSPISGHRSVSWYQQTPGQGLQFLFEYFSETQRNKGNFPGRFSGRQFSNSRSEMNVSTLELGDSALYLCASSPQGKVYGYTFGSGTRLTVV.

A remark on this clone: This sequence may be a read error, since a much larger clone differs from it by one base. The V gene is TRBV2, the J gene TRBJ1-3, with 10 bases fitting TRBD1. The J call could be wrong; TRBJ2-2 is a better fit for the DNA end. The germline gives CDR1 SNHLY, CDR2 FYNNEI. The CDR3 is 16 residues long. CDR3 DNA: TGTGCCAGCTCCGGGACAGGGGTCGGTCTCACCGGGGAGCTGTTTTTT. Residues: CASSGTGVGLTGELFF.

In this sample, this clone turned up once. The chain uses TRBV9 and TRBJ1-2; the match to TRBD1 covers 9 bases. The CDR3 spans 13 residues. Per germline, CDR1 SGDLS and CDR2 YYNGEE. Trimming at V came to 3 bases and at J to 5 bases, leaving 2 bases not matched to a gene. The CDR3 loop is CASSGQGGYGYTF. CDR3 in DNA: TGTGCCAGCAGCGGACAGGGGGGATATGGCTACACCTTC.

The V call is TRBV15, the J call TRBJ2-5; TRBD1 might be the D (5 bases). CDR1 is LNHNV and CDR2 is YYDKDF in the germline V gene (reference sequence). With 1 base removed from V and 2 bases from J, the gap between germline ends came to 17 bases. The CDR3 is made up of 17 amino acids. This CDR3 is CATSRASTWTTQETQYF. CDR3 bases: TGTGCCACCAGCAGAGCCTCAACATGGACAACACAAGAGACCCAGTACTTC.

The V gene is TRBV11-3, the J gene TRBJ2-3; a weak D match, TRBD2 (6 bases). This CDR3 spans 14 amino acids. Trimming removed 3 bases from V and 2 bases from J, with 9 bases in between. Germline V CDR1 and CDR2: SGHNT, YENEEA. CDR3 sequence (DNA): TGTGCCAGCAGCTTGGGGGGACTCACAGATACGCAGTATTTT. Protein: CASSLGGLTDTQYF.

The chain couples TRBV5-1 to TRBJ2-3; 7 nucleotides agree with TRBD1. J was trimmed by 0 bases and V by 0 bases; bases with no gene match: 10. This CDR3 is 18 amino acids long. Per germline, CDR1 SGHRS and CDR2 YFSETQ. CDR3 DNA sequence: TGCGCCAGCAGCTTGGGGTATCCGACAGGGAGCAGCACAGATACGCAGTATTTT. This translates into CASSLGYPTGSSTDTQYF.

This clone was found once. The genes are TRBV7-6 and TRBJ2-5; D not certain. Trimming pared 2 bases from V and 0 bases from J, leaving 7 bases between. The CDR3 length is 14 residues. Germline V CDR1 and CDR2: SGHVS, FNYEAQ. CDR3 residues: CASSLSWYQETQYF. As DNA, the CDR3 is TGTGCCAGCAGCTTATCTTGGTACCAAGAGACCCAGTACTTC.

The J gene is TRBJ2-1, the V gene TRBV7-2; no firm D call. Trimming took off 9 bases at V and 3 bases at J, with 21 bases between the two ends. This CDR3 comprises 16 residues. From germline, CDR1 is SGHTA and CDR2 FQGNSA. In DNA, the CDR3 is TGTGCCAGTACGTTCTCCCCGGTTGAATACTACAATGAGCAGTTCTTC. It codes for CASTFSPVEYYNEQFF. The variable domain in full, with the rest retrieved from reference TRBV7-2 and TRBJ2-1, is GAGVSQSPSNKVTEKGKDVELRCDPISGHTALYWYRQSLGQGLEFLIYFQGNSAPDKSGLPSDRFSAERTGGSVSTLTIQRTQQEDSAVYLCASTFSPVEYYNEQFFGPGTRLTVL.

This clone was found once. V and J are TRBV5-6 and TRBJ2-7, with 8 nucleotides matching TRBD1. Per germline, CDR1 SGHDT and CDR2 YYEEEE. V lost 5 bases to trimming and J lost 7 bases; unmatched junction nucleotides: 11. This CDR3 region has 14 residues. The CDR3 protein is CASRRTGTSREQYF. CDR3 in DNA: TGTGCCAGCAGAAGGACAGGGACGTCTCGTGAGCAGTACTTC.

The V and J genes are TRBV7-8 and TRBJ2-7; D call uncertain. Trimming left V 5 bases short and J 6 bases short, with 14 bases between. The CDR3 has 13 residues. Germline loops: CDR1 SGHVS, CDR2 FQNEAQ. The DNA of the CDR3 is TGTGCCAGCAGCCATAAACTTACGGCCGAGCAGTACTTC. Translation gives CASSHKLTAEQYF.

There are many counts of this clone. V and J are TRBV6-1 and TRBJ2-4, with TRBD2 matching 12 bases. The V and J ends lost 2 bases and 1 base, in that order; junction bases with no gene match: 15. Germline loops: CDR1 MNHNS, CDR2 SASEGT. This CDR3 spans 21 amino acids. The CDR3 sequence is CASSELISRLAGGGAKNIQYF. Here the CDR3 DNA reads TGTGCCAGCAGTGAACTCATTTCAAGGCTAGCGGGAGGGGGGGCCAAAAACATTCAGTACTTC.

The CDR3 DNA sequence: TGTGCCAGCAGTCCGGGGGGGGGAATAGCCCCCAATGAGCAGTTCTTC. This sequence encodes CASSPGGGIAPNEQFF. The V call is TRBV5-4, the J call TRBJ2-1; 8 bases fit TRBD2. In germline, CDR1 is SGHNT, CDR2 YYREEE (reference sequence). V lost 5 bases and J lost 6; bases outside the gene matches: 13. The CDR3 sequence is 16 residues long.

The chain has TRBV5-1 and TRBJ2-7; TRBD2 agrees at 11 bases. V was pared by 4 bases and J by 2 bases, with 2 bases of the junction left unmatched. From germline, CDR1 is SGHRS and CDR2 YFSETQ. This CDR3 contains 14 residues. The CDR3 here is CASSILAGAYEQYF. DNA of the CDR3: TGCGCCAGCAGCATACTAGCGGGAGCCTACGAGCAGTACTTC.

This clone was seen a single time. The genes are TRBV11-2 and TRBJ1-1; D ambiguous. The CDR3 covers 12 residues. With 2 bases removed from V and 10 bases from J, the gap between germline ends came to 11 bases. Germline CDR1 reads SGHAT; CDR2 reads FQNNGV. The chain's CDR3 is CASSLIGLGAFF. The CDR3 coding sequence is TGTGCCAGCAGCTTAATTGGGTTAGGAGCTTTCTTT. Full variable domain (remainder filled in from reference TRBV11-2 and TRBJ1-1): EAGVAQSPRYKIIEKRQSVAFWCNPISGHATLYWYQQILGQGPKLLIQFQNNGVVDDSQLPKDRFSAERLKGVDSTLKIQPAKLEDSAVYLCASSLIGLGAFFGQGTRLTVV.

The gene calls are TRBV18 and TRBJ2-3, with D perhaps matching TRBD2 (6 bases). V was cut by 3 bases and J by 3 bases, with 10 bases left in between. In germline, CDR1 is KGHSH, CDR2 LQKENI. This CDR3 comprises 14 residues. The CDR3: CASSPVAGTDTQYF. The CDR3 bases are TGTGCCAGCTCACCGGTGGCGGGGACAGATACGCAGTATTTT. Drawing the rest from reference TRBV18 and TRBJ2-3, the complete variable domain is NAGVMQNPRHLVRRRGQEARLRCSPMKGHSHVYWYRQLPEEGLKFMVYLQKENIIDESGMPKERFSAEFPKEGPSILRIQQVVRGDSAAYFCASSPVAGTDTQYFGPGTRLTVL.